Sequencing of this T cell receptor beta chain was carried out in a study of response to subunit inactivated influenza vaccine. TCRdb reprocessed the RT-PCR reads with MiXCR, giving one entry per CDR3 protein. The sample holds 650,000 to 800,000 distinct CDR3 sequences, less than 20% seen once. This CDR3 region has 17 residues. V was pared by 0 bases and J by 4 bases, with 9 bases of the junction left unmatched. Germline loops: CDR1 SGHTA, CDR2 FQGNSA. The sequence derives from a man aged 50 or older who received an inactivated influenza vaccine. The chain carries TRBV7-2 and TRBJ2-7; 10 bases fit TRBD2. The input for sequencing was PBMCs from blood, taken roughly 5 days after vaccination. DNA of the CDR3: TGTGCCAGCAGCTTAGCCCTACTAGCGGGATTCGGATACGAGCAGTACTTC. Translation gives CASSLALLAGFGYEQYF.